This entry concerns a single T cell receptor (beta chain). This clone came up a few times. No cognate antigen has been identified for it. No base quality information exists; no much larger clone differs at one position. This sample was included in a study of cytomegalovirus exposure and HLA in healthy donors (TCRdb year 2017). For context, the study as a whole: According to an earlier analysis of 550 to 750 of the donors, 150 million to 200 million T cells yielded 117 million unique TCR beta sequences and 250 to 350 Gb of sequence data. An early release covering about 600 HLA-typed donors comprised about 300 gigabases of sequencing data and tens of millions of unique TCR sequences. Of the 398 genotyped donors, over 70% fell in the genetic ancestry cluster associated with self-reported Caucasian donors. The study aimed to test whether signatures of past pathogen exposure could be identified by cataloging public T cell receptors. The T cell repertoires of 666 subjects were profiled by immunosequencing and related to cytomegalovirus serostatus. Along with the approximately 620-subject first cohort, a separate validation cohort of over a hundred different subjects was used. The study combined high-throughput TCR immunosequencing, statistical association of individual TCRs with disease status, and machine learning to predict cytomegalovirus infection status. In a later analysis, previously published TCR beta repertoires from more than 500 donors were re-analyzed and high-resolution HLA genotyping was added so that TCR occurrence patterns could be studied. Rather than drawing on any new phenotypic data, the later analysis identified candidate immune exposures from TCR beta sequences and the way those sequences occurred across donors. In an earlier analysis of 587 of the donors, high-throughput TCR beta sequencing was used to judge whether each TCR beta V gene segment behaved as functional or pseudogenic. Donor age, sex, ethnicity and CMV serostatus were collected together with the repertoire data. Genome-wide SNP genotypes for about three fifths of the roughly 700 donors were used in a later genetic analysis, which treated that subset as a discovery cohort. Every discovery cohort repertoire had been produced on one sequencing platform. HLA typing included class I and class II loci at four-digit resolution. Typing coverage differed by locus: A, B, C, DRB1 and DQB1 were typed in roughly 620-630 donors, DQA1 in 522, DPA1 in 606, and DPB1 in 472. Four to six DR-DQ haplotypes were handled as single units for association and clustering because linkage in the cohort was strong. On average, around 230,000 unique TCR beta nucleotide sequences were sequenced per donor among 398 genotyped donors of the cohort, with 15% to 20% of those sequences being non-productive.

The CDR3 holds 14 amino acids from the cysteine to the phenylalanine. Kept here is only the CDR3 DNA, which spans 42 bases and is read in frame from base 1. V and J are truncated by 0 bases and 8 bases respectively, leaving an intervening sequence of 11 bases. Per the germline V gene (reference sequence), SGHKS is the CDR1 and YYEKEE is the CDR2. The cohort consisted of some 670 healthy bone marrow donors. Cohort members were all nominally healthy when sampled, although unrecorded immune exposures were likely present. The donor was CMV seronegative and belonged to the group of under 400 seronegative cohort members. Each donor provided a peripheral blood sample, and peripheral blood mononuclear cells were used for TCR beta sequencing. The Qiagen DNeasy Blood Extraction Kit was used to extract genomic DNA from the blood cell samples. Receptors were amplified or captured by the immunoSEQ multiplex PCR assay. For the multiplex PCR, a mixture combining 60 forward primers for TCR Vbeta segments and 13 reverse primers for TCR Jbeta segments was used. A multiplex PCR assay on genomic DNA amplified the CDR3 region of rearranged TCR beta genes. The amplified TCR beta libraries were sequenced on the Illumina HiSeq System as 87-base-pair reads. As for the authors' bioinformatics: Across the 666 repertoires, a later analysis counted approximately 83 million unique TCR beta chains, some 11 million of which were shared by at least two donors. A nearest-neighbor algorithm error-corrected the raw reads and collapsed the reads into unique sequences, merging closely related sequences to remove PCR and sequencing errors. CDR3 sequences were aligned to IMGT reference sequences to assign V, D and J gene segments. For a sequence to be retained, at least a six-nucleotide match to both a V gene segment and a J gene segment was required. Rearrangements were called productive when the CDR3 lacked stop codons and stayed in frame with V and J; all others were non-productive. Following IMGT convention, CDR3 was defined as the stretch from the second conserved V-encoded cysteine to the conserved J-encoded phenylalanine. In an earlier analysis of roughly 580 of the donors, sequences lacking an unambiguous match to a single V gene segment were excluded. An earlier analysis of some 500 of the donors classified V segments as functional when productive rearrangements were above 56.7% and as segregating when the standard deviation between donors was above 5%. A statistical classification framework was developed to diagnose cytomegalovirus status using the catalog of TCR beta chain sequences. In a later analysis, V and J genes were assigned by comparing TCR nucleotide sequences against IMGT/GENE-DB human TR gene sequences. A later analysis assigned CDR3 sequences and most-parsimonious VDJ recombination scenarios with the TCRdist pipeline. In a later analysis, each TCR beta chain was defined by its CDR3 amino acid sequence together with its V-gene family, and reads lacking a unique V-gene family were excluded. As a way to deal with suspected cross-contamination and a sequencing artifact, a later analysis dropped hundreds of nucleotide sequences that were highly shared and had low generation probability. A later analysis calculated a clonal expansion index for each public chain from normalized within-repertoire ranks of inferred template counts. In a later analysis, generation probabilities were computed using a VDJ recombination model fitted to out-of-frame rearrangements, and the results were checked against IGoR. In a later analysis, TCR-TCR, TCR-HLA and TCR-CMV co-occurrence was scored with hypergeometric tests, and a repertoire-size bias correction was applied to TCR pairs. A later analysis estimated false discovery rates by permuting HLA or CMV assignments 20 times. A later analysis grouped co-occurring TCRs with DBSCAN, adding TCRdist sequence similarity when clustering within HLA-allele-positive subsets. Repertoires with fewer than 30,000 or more than 120,000 public chains were left out of co-occurrence clustering, as were five repertoires with anomalous nucleotide sharing. TCRdb holds this immuneACCESS table with in-frame rearrangements only. Some clones are missing; in checked studies, unresolved V genes explain under half, and the rest has no known cause. V and J calls and clone size are copied from that table; D and trimming were computed from the DNA. This sample gives around 150,000 clones in total; 70% to 80% of them show up just once. The ten most abundant clones make up under 2.5% of the sample.

What the research found in general, with its limitations: In a later analysis, several top co-occurrence clusters were reported to appear linked to parvovirus B19, influenza, CMV and Epstein-Barr virus. The study listed 150 to 200 TCR beta chains as associated with cytomegalovirus. At a false discovery rate of 0.05, a later analysis linked fewer than 20,000 TCR beta sequences to specific HLA alleles. Correlated functional status among segregating V segments might be attributable to linkage disequilibrium, but an unknown experimental factor could not be ruled out. Most TCR sequences were seen in very few donors, while some public TCRs were found in many individuals. The classifier was reported to diagnose cytomegalovirus status with high specificity and sensitivity in both the original cohort and the validation cohort. CMV serostatus was the only immune exposure information available for the cohort. In an earlier analysis of approximately 590 of the donors, most TCR beta V segments appeared in productive rearrangements about 87% or about 30% of the time, broadly matching IMGT annotations. Compared with equally common non-associated chains, HLA-associated TCR beta chains in a later analysis were more clonally expanded and had lower generation probabilities. The sequencing pipeline was judged likely to have produced a cluster of highly shared sequence variants as a technical artifact. The cohort was sequenced for TCR beta chains only, and without alpha or paired-chain data the features that could be detected were limited. Some IMGT-functional V segments, including TRBV6-2 and TRBV6-3, could not be distinguished by the 87-base-pair reads and were therefore excluded. An association between a missense DCLRE1C variant and V-gene and J-gene trimming of TCR beta chains was found in a later genetic analysis and replicated in an independent cohort. According to a later genetic analysis, donors in an Asian-associated ancestry cluster had fewer N-insertions in productive TCRs than the approximately 650-donor mean. Most CMV-associated TCR beta chains appeared to be HLA-restricted in a later analysis, and the HLA associations seemed to be driven largely by CMV exposure. Presence/absence analyses assumed roughly uniform sequencing depth across donors, an assumption that may not hold. Because counts were too low, more than 15 rarely observed V segments, including chromosome 9 orphons, were excluded from the earlier analysis of around 590 of the donors. A further reported finding was that TCR beta sequences accurately predicted the HLA-A and HLA-B alleles for most subjects in the first cohort. The authors suggested that the approach could potentially be generalized to other disease states and immunological phenotypes. In a later analysis, TCR association rates were found to vary across HLA loci, with the most associated TCRs seen for DRB1 alleles and the fewest for HLA-C alleles. HLA typing was unavailable for some donors at each locus, so association tests used only the typed subset. Assigning TCR associations to individual alleles was difficult when HLA alleles, especially DR and DQ, strongly co-occurred. In vitro tests confirmed that a few of the cytomegalovirus-associated TCR beta chains recognize cytomegalovirus antigens.

The chain couples TRBV5-5 to TRBJ1-4; TRBD1 is possibly the D segment (5 matching bases). The receptor comes from a middle-aged man in good health and CMV-seronegative. Sequencing was done on a sample of PBMCs. The nucleotide sequence reads TGTGCCAGCAGCTTGGCAGGGCGAGCCGAAAAACTGTTTTTT. Its coded protein is CASSLAGRAEKLFF.